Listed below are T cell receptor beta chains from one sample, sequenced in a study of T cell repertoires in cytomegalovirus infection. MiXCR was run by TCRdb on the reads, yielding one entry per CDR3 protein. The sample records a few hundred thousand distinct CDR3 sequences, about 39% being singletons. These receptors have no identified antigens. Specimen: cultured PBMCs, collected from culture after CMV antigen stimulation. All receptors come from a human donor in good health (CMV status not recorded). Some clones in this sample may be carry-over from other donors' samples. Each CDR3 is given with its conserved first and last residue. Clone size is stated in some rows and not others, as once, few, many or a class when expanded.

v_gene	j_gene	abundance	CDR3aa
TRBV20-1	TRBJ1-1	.	CSAGADMNTEAFF
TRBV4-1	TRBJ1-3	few	CASSQPGVRNTIYF
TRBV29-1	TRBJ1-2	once	CSAQSDYGYTF
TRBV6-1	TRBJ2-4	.	CASSAAGSAKNIQYF
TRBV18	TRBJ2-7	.	CASSPGQAPNEQYF
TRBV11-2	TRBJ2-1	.	CASSLNAGLATFYEQFF
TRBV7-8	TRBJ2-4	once	CAGSLNRGIGIQYF
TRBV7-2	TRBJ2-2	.	CASSSQTLGELFF
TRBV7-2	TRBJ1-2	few	CASSPTSGYYGYTF
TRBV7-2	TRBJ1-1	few	CASSLAPGVSTEAFF
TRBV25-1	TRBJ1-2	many	CASSPPRLDYGYTF
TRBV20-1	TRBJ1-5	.	CSALTGQLNQPQHF
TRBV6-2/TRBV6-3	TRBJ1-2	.	CASSYRGQYYGYTF
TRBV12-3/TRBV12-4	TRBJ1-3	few	CASSSQGTGNTIYF